These T cell receptor beta chains were read from a single sample in a study of blood T cells in healthy people across ages. In TCRdb, the 5' RACE reads were re-called with MiXCR into one record per CDR3 protein. The table lists just over 800,000 distinct CDR3 sequences, under 80% of them singletons, with 25% to 35% in the top ten. The sample comprised blood. These receptors were taken from a man aged 30-40 years in good health. The CDR3 runs from the conserved cysteine through the conserved F or W. The order of the fields is D gene, J gene, V gene, clone size, CDR3 DNA, CDR3 protein. D genes are given only for firm matches. Rows may omit the clone size; those that give it use once, few, many or a size class.

>NA|TRBJ2-7|TRBV6-2/TRBV6-3|NA
TGTGCCAGCAGTTACGGCCTCAGCGAGCAGTACTTC
CASSYGLSEQYF
>TRBD1|TRBJ2-7|TRBV20-1|once
TGCAGTGCTATTTCCGGGACAGGGGTAGACGAGCAGTACTTC
CSAISGTGVDEQYF
>NA|TRBJ1-4|TRBV13|NA
TGTGCCAGCAGCTTATTCTCCGGACTGGGTGAAAAACTGTTTTTT
CASSLFSGLGEKLFF
>NA|TRBJ2-5|TRBV4-3|few
TGCGCCAGCAGCCAAGGACGGCAAGAGACCCAGTACTTC
CASSQGRQETQYF
>NA|TRBJ2-4|TRBV5-1|NA
TGCGCCAGCAGCCCTGACATGGGAAACATTCAGTACTTC
CASSPDMGNIQYF
>TRBD2|TRBJ2-4|TRBV4-2|NA
TGTGCCAGCAGCCAGCGGTCGGCGGGAGTAGACATTCAGTACTTC
CASSQRSAGVDIQYF
>NA|TRBJ2-3|TRBV29-1|few
TGCAGCGTTGAAGGACCGCTGGGGACAGATACGCAGTATTTT
CSVEGPLGTDTQYF
>NA|TRBJ2-3|TRBV29-1|few
TGCAGCGTTGAAGATCCGGGGTCGGTGGGGGATACGCAGTATTTT
CSVEDPGSVGDTQYF
>TRBD2|TRBJ2-7|TRBV20-1|NA
TGCAGTGCCTTAGGGAGCGGGACTAGCTCCTACGAGCAGTACTTC
CSALGSGTSSYEQYF
>NA|TRBJ2-5|TRBV7-2|few
TGTGCCAGCAGCTTAGGTTCGAGATCCCAAGAGACCCAGTACTTC
CASSLGSRSQETQYF
>NA|TRBJ2-7|TRBV15|NA
TGTGCCACCAGCCTCAGACAGGAACCCTCCTACGAGCAGTACTTC
CATSLRQEPSYEQYF
>TRBD1|TRBJ2-7|TRBV12-3/TRBV12-4|NA
TGTGCCAGCAGGGACAGGGGGTCCGAGCAGTACTTC
CASRDRGSEQYF
>NA|TRBJ1-5|TRBV6-2/TRBV6-3|NA
TGTGCCAGCAGTTACGAGGGTCAAGAGCCCCAGCATTTT
CASSYEGQEPQHF
>NA|TRBJ1-2|TRBV12-3/TRBV12-4|few
TGTGCCAGCAGTTTTCGGCAGCGGGAGGGCTACACCTTC
CASSFRQREGYTF
>NA|TRBJ2-7|TRBV9|NA
TGTGCTAGCACCGGACTGGACAATGAGCAGTACTTC
CASTGLDNEQYF
>NA|TRBJ2-3|TRBV24-1|NA
TGTGCCACCAGTGATGTGACATCTACAGATACGCAGTATTTT
CATSDVTSTDTQYF
>TRBD2|TRBJ2-1|TRBV6-6|few
TGTGCCAGCAGTTTAGCGGGGAAGAACAATGAGCAGTTCTTC
CASSLAGKNNEQFF
>TRBD1|TRBJ1-2|TRBV6-1|NA
TGTGCCAGCAGTGCTGTTGCAGGGGGCGACTATGGCTACACCTTC
CASSAVAGGDYGYTF
>NA|TRBJ2-7|TRBV7-9|NA
TGTGCCAGCAGCCGACAGGCCACCCATGAGCAGTACTTC
CASSRQATHEQYF
>NA|TRBJ2-3|TRBV25-1|NA
TGTGCCAGCAGGGAACGGCGGGATACGCAGTATTTT
CASRERRDTQYF
>TRBD1|TRBJ1-3|TRBV4-3|few
TGCGCCAGCAGCCGATTTATTACCGGGACAGGGGCTGGAAACACCATATATTTT
CASSRFITGTGAGNTIYF